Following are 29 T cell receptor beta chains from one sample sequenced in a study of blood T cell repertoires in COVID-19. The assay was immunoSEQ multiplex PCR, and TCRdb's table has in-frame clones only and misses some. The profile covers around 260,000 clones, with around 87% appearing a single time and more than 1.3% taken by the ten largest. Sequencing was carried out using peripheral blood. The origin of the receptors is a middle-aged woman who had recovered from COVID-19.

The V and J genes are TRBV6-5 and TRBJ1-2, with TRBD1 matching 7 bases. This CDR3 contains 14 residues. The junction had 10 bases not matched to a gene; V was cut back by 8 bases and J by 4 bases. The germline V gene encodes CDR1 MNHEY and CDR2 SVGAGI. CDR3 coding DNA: TGTGCCAGCCGCCCGGGACAGCTTGGCTATGGCTACACCTTC. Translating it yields CASRPGQLGYGYTF.

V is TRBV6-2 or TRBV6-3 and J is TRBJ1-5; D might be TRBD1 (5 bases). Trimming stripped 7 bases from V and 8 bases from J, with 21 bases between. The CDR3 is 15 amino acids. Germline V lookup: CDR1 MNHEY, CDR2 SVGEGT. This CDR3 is CASTPLGGSWEPQHF. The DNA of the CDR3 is TGTGCCAGCACCCCCCTGGGGGGTTCGTGGGAGCCCCAGCATTTT.

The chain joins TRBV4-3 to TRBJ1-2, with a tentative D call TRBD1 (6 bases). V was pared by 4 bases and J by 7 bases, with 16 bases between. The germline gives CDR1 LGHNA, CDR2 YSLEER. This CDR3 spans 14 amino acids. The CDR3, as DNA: TGCGCCAGCAGCCGATCGGGGGGGCAGGGTGGCTACACCTTC. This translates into CASSRSGGQGGYTF.

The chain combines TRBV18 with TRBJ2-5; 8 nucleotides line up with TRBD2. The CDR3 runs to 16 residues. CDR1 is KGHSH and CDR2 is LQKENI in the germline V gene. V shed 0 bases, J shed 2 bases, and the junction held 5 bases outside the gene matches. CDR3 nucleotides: TGTGCCAGCTCACCACCGAGGTCTAGCGGGCAAGAGACCCAGTACTTC. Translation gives CASSPPRSSGQETQYF.

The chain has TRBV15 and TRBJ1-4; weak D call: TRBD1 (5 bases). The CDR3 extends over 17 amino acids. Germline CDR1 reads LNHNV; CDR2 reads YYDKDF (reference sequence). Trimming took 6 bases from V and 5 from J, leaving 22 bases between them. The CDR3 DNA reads TGTGCCACCAGTAATAAATTGAAGGCACAGGACAATGAAAAACTGTTTTTT. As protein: CATSNKLKAQDNEKLFF.

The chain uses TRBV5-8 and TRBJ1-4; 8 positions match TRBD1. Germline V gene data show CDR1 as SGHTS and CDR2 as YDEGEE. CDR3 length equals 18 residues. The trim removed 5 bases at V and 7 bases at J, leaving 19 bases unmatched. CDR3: CASSFSRPQGARGEKLFF. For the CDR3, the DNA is TGTGCCAGCAGTTTTTCCCGACCGCAGGGGGCGCGGGGTGAAAAACTGTTTTTT. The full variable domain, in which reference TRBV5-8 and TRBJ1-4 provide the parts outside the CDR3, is EAGVTQSPTHLIKTRGQQATLRCSPISGHTSVYWYQQALGLGLQFLLWYDEGEERNRGNFPPRFSGRQFPNYSSELNVNALELEDSALYLCASSFSRPQGARGEKLFFGSGTQLSVL.

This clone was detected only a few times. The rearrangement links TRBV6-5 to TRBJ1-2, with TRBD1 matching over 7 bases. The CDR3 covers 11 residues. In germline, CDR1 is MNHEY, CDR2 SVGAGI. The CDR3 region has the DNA TGTGCAACTTCGGGACAGTTAGGGTACACCTTC. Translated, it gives CATSGQLGYTF.

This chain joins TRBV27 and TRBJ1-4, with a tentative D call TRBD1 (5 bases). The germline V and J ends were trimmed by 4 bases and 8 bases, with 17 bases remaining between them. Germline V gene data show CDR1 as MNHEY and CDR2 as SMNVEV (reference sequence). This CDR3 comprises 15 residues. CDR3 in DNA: TGTGCCAGCAGTTCCCGTCGAAGGGGTGGGGAAAAACTGTTTTTT. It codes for CASSSRRRGGEKLFF.

This CDR3 reads CASSSTGGWTEAFF. The CDR3 nucleotides are TGTGCCAGCAGCTCGACAGGGGGATGGACTGAAGCTTTCTTT. The chain uses TRBV6-6 and TRBJ1-1, with 9 bases matching TRBD1. The CDR3 spans 14 residues. The germline gives CDR1 MNHNY, CDR2 SVGAGI (reference sequence). The V segment lost 6 bases and the J segment 5 bases; nucleotides outside the gene matches: 7.

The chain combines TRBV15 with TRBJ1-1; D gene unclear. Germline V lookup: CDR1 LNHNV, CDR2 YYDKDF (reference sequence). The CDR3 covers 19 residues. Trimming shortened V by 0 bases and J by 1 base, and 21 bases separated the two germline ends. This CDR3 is CATSRDRLRETWANTEAFF. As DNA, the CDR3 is TGTGCCACCAGCAGAGATAGGTTGCGGGAGACGTGGGCGAACACTGAAGCTTTCTTT. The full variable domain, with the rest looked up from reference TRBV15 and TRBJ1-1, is DAMVIQNPRYQVTQFGKPVTLSCSQTLNHNVMYWYQQKSSQAPKLLFHYYDKDFNNEADTPDNFQSRRPNTSFCFLDIRSPGLGDTAMYLCATSRDRLRETWANTEAFFGQGTRLTVV.

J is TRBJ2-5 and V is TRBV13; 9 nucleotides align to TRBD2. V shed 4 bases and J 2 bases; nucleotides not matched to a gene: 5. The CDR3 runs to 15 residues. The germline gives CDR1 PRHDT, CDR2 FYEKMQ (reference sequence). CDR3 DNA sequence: TGTGCCAGCAGCTCCCTTAGCGGGGGACAAGAGACCCAGTACTTC. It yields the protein CASSSLSGGQETQYF. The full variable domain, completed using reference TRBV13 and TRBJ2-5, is AAGVIQSPRHLIKEKRETATLKCYPIPRHDTVYWYQQGPGQDPQFLISFYEKMQSDKGSIPDRFSAQQFSDYHSELNMSSLELGDSALYFCASSSLSGGQETQYFGPGTRLLVL.

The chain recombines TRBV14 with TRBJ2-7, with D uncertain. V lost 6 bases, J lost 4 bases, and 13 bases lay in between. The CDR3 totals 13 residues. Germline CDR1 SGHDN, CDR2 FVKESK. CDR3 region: CASSYNAEYEQYF. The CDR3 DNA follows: TGTGCCAGCAGTTATAACGCGGAGTACGAGCAGTACTTC.

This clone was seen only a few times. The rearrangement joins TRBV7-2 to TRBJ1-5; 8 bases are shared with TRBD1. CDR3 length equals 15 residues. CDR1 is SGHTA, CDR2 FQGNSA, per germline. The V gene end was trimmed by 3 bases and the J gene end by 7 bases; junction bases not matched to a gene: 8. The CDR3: CASSFRTGSGQPQHF. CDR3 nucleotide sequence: TGTGCCAGCAGCTTTCGGACAGGGTCGGGGCAGCCCCAGCATTTT.

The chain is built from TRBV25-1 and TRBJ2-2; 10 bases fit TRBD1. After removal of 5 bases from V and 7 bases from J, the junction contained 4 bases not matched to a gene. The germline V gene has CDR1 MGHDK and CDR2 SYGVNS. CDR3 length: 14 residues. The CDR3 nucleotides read TGTGCCAGCAGTAAGACAGGGGGCCTCGGGGAGCTGTTTTTT. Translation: CASSKTGGLGELFF. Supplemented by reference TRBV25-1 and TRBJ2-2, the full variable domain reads EADIYQTPRYLVIGTGKKITLECSQTMGHDKMYWYQQDPGMELHLIHYSYGVNSTEKGDLSSESTVSRIRTEHFPLTLESARPSHTSQYLCASSKTGGLGELFFGEGSRLTVL.

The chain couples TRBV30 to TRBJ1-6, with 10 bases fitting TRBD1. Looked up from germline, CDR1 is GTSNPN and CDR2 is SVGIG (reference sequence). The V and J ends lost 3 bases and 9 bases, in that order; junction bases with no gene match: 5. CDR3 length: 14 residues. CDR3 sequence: CAWRDGTGVSPLHF. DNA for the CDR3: TGTGCCTGGAGGGATGGGACAGGGGTTTCACCCCTCCACTTT.

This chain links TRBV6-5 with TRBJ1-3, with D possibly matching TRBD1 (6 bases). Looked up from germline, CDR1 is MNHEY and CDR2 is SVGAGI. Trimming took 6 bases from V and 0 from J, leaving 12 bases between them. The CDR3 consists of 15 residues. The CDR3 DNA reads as TGTGCCAGCAGAAGACAGGAGATCTCTGGAAACACCATATATTTT. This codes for CASRRQEISGNTIYF.

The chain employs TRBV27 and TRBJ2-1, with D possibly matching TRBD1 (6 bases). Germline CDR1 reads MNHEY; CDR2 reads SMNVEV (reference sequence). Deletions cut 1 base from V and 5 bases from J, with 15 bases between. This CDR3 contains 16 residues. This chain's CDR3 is CASSLLGARGNNEQFF. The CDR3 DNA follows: TGTGCCAGCAGTTTATTGGGGGCGAGGGGAAACAATGAGCAGTTCTTC.

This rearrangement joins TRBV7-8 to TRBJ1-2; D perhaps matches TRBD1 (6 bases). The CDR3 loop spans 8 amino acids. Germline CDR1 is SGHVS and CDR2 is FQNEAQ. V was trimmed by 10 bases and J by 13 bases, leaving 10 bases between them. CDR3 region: CATGVPTF. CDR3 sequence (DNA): TGTGCCACAGGGGTCCCCACCTTC.

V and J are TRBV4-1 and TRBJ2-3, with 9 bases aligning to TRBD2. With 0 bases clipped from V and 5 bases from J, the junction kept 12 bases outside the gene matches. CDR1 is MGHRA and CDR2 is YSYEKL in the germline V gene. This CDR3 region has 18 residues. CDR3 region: CASSQDSVGGGVIDTQYF. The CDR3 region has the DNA TGCGCCAGCAGCCAAGATTCGGTGGGCGGGGGGGTCATAGATACGCAGTATTTT.

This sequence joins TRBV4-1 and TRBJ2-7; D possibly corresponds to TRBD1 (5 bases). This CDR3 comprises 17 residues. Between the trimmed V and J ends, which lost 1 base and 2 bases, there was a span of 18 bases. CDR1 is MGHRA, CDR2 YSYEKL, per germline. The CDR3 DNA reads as TGCGCCAGCAGCCAAGGCGTAGGGGTGGCTCGAGCCTACGAGCAGTACTTC. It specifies CASSQGVGVARAYEQYF.

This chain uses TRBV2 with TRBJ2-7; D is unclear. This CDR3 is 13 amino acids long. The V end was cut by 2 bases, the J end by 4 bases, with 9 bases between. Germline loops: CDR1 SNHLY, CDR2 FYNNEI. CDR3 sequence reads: CASSERVWYEQYF. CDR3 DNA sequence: TGTGCCAGCAGTGAACGAGTCTGGTACGAGCAGTACTTC.

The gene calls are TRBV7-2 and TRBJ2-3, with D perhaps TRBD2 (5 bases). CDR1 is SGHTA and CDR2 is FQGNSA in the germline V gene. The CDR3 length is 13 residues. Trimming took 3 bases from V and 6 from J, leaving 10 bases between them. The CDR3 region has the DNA TGTGCCAGCAGCTTGGGGAGTACCGATACGCAGTATTTT. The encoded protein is CASSLGSTDTQYF.

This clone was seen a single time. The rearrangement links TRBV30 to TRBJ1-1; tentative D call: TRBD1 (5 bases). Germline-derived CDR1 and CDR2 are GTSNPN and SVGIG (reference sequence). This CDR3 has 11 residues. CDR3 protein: CGAGRETEAFF. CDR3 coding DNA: TGTGGGGCGGGGCGGGAAACTGAAGCTTTCTTT.

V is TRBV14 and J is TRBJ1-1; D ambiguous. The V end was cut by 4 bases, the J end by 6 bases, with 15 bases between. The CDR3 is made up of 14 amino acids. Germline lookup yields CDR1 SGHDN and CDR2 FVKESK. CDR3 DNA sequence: TGTGCCAGCAGCCGCCGGGGAGGCGGGCCTGAAGCTTTCTTT. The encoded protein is CASSRRGGGPEAFF.

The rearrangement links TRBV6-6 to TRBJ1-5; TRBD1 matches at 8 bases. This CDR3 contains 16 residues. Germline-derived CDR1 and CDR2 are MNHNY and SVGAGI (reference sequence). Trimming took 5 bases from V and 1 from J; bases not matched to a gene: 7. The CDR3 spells CASSLQGAWSNQPQHF. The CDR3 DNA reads TGTGCCAGCAGTCTTCAGGGGGCGTGGAGCAATCAGCCCCAGCATTTT.

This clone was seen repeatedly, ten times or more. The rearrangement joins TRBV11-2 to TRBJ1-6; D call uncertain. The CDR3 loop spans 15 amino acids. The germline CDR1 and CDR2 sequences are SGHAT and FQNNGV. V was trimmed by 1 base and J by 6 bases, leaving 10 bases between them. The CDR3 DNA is TGTGCCAGCAGCTTAGGGTGGCAGTCTAATTCACCCCTCCACTTT. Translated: CASSLGWQSNSPLHF.

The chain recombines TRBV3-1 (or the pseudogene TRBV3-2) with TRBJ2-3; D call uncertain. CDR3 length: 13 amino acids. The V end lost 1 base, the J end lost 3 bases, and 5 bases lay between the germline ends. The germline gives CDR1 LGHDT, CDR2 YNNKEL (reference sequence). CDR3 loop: CASSQAGTDTQYF. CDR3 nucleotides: TGTGCCAGCAGCCAAGCCGGGACAGATACGCAGTATTTT.

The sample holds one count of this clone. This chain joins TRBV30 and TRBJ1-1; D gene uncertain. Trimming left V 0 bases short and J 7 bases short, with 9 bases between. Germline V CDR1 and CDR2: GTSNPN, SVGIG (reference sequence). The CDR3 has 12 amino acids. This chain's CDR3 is CAWSVMVSEAFF. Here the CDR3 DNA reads TGTGCCTGGAGTGTGATGGTCAGTGAAGCTTTCTTT.

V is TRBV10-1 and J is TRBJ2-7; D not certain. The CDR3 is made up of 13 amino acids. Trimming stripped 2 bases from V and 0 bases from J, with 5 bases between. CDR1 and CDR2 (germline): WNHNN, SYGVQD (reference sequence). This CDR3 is CASSEGVSYEQYF. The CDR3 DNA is TGCGCCAGCAGTGAGGGAGTCTCCTACGAGCAGTACTTC.